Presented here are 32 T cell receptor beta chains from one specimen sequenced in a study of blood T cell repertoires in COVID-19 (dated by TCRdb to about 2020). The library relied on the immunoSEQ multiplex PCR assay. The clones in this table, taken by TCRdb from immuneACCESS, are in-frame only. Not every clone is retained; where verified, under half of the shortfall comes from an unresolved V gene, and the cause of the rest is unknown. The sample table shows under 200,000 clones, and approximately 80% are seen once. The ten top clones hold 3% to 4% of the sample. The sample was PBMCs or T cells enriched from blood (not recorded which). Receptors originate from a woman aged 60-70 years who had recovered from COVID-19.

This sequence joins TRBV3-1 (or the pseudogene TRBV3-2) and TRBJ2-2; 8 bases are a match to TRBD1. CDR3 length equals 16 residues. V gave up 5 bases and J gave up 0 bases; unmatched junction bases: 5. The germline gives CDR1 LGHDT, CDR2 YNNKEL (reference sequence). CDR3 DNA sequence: TGTGCCAGCAGCTTCCCGACAGGGGCGAACACCGGGGAGCTGTTTTTT. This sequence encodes CASSFPTGANTGELFF.

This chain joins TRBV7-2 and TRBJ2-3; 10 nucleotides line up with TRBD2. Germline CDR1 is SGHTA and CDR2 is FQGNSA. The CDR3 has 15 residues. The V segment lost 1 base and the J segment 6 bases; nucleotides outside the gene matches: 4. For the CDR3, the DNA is TGTGCCAGCAGCTTAGAAGCGGGGGGGCGGGATACGCAGTATTTT. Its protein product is CASSLEAGGRDTQYF.

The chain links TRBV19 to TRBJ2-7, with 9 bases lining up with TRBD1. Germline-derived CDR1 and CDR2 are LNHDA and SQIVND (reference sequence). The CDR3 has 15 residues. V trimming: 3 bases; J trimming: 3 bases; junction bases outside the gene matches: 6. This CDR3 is CASSIDGQGYYEQYF. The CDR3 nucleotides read TGTGCCAGTAGTATCGACGGACAGGGGTACTACGAGCAGTACTTC.

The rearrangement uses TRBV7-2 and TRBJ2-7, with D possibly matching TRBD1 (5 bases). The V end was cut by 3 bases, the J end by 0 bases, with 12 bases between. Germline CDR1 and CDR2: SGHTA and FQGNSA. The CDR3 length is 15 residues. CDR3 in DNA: TGTGCCAGCAGCTTGGCTCTGGGGCCCTCCTACGAGCAGTACTTC. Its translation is CASSLALGPSYEQYF. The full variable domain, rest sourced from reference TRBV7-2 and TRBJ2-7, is GAGVSQSPSNKVTEKGKDVELRCDPISGHTALYWYRQSLGQGLEFLIYFQGNSAPDKSGLPSDRFSAERTGGSVSTLTIQRTQQEDSAVYLCASSLALGPSYEQYFGPGTRLTVT.

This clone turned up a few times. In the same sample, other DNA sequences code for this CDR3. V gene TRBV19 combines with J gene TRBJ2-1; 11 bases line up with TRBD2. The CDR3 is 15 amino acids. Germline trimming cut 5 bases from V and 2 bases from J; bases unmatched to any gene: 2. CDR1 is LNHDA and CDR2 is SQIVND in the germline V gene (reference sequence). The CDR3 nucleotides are TGTGCCAGTAGTTTTAGCGGGGGGGCCTACAATGAGCAGTTCTTC. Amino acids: CASSFSGGAYNEQFF. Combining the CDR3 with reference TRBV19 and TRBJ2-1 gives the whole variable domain DGGITQSPKYLFRKEGQNVTLSCEQNLNHDAMYWYRQDPGQGLRLIYYSQIVNDFQKGDIAEGYSVSREKKESFPLTVTSAQKNPTAFYLCASSFSGGAYNEQFFGPGTRLTVL.

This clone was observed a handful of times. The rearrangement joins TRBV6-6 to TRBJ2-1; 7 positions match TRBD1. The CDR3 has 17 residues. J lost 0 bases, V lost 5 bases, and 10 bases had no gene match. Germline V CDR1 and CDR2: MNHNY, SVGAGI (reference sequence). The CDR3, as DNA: TGTGCCAGCAGTCTCGGGACAGACCTCTCCTCCTACAATGAGCAGTTCTTC. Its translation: CASSLGTDLSSYNEQFF.

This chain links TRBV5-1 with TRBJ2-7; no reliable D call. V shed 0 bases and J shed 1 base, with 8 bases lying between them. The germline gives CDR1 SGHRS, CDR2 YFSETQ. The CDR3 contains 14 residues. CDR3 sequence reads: CASSLASASYEQYF. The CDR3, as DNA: TGCGCCAGCAGCTTGGCCAGCGCGTCCTACGAGCAGTACTTC.

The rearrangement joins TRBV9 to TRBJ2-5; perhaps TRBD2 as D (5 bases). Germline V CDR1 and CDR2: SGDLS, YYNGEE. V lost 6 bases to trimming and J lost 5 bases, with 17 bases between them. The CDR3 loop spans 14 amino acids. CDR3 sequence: CASTPGLARETQYF. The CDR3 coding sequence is TGTGCCAGCACCCCCGGGCTAGCCAGGGAGACCCAGTACTTC.

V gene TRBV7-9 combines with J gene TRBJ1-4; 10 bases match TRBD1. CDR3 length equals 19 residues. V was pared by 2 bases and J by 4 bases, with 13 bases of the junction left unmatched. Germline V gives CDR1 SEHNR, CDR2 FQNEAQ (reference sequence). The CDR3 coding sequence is TGTGCCAGCAGCTTATGGGACAGGGGCCTTCTTCATCATAATGAAAAACTGTTTTTT. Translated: CASSLWDRGLLHHNEKLFF.

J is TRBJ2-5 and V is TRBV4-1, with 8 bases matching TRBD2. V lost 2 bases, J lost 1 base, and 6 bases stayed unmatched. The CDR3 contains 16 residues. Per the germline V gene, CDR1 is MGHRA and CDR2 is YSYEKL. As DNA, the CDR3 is TGCGCCAGCAGCCAACGGTCGGGGGGGCCCCAAGAGACCCAGTACTTC. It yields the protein CASSQRSGGPQETQYF.

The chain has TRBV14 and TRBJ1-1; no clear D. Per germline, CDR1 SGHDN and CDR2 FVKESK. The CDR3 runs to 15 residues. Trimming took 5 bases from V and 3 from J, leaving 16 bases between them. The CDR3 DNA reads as TGTGCCAGCAGCTCTATCGTCGGGTCGGACACTGAAGCTTTCTTT. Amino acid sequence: CASSSIVGSDTEAFF.

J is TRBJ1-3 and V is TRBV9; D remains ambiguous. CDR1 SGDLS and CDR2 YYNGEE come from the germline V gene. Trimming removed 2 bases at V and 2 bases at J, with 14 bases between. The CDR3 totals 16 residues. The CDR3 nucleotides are TGTGCCAGCAGCGTGAGTCCACCCGGGGCTGGAAACACCATATATTTT. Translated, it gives CASSVSPPGAGNTIYF.

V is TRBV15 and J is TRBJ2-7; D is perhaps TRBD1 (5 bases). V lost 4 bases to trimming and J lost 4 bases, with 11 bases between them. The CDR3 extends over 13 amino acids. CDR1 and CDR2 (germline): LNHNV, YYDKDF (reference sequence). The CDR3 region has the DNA TGTGCCACCAGCATGGGGCTTCAGTACGAGCAGTACTTC. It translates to CATSMGLQYEQYF.

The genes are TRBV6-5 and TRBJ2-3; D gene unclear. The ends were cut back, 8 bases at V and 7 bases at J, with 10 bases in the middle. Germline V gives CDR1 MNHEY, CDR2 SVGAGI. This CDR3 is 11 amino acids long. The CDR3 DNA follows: TGTGCCAGCTCGACTGACTATACGCAGTATTTT. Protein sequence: CASSTDYTQYF.

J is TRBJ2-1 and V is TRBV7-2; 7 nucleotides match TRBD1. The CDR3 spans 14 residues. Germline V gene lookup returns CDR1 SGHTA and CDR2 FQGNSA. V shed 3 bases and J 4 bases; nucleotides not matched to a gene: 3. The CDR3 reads CASSFPGQYNEQFF. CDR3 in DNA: TGTGCCAGCAGCTTCCCGGGACAGTACAATGAGCAGTTCTTC.

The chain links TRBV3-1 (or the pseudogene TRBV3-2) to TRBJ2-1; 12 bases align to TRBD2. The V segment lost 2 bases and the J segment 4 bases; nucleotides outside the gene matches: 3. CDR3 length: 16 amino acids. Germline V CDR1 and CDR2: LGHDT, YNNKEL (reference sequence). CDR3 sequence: CASSQPSGGGYNEQFF. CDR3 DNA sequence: TGTGCCAGCAGCCAACCTAGCGGGGGGGGATACAATGAGCAGTTCTTC.

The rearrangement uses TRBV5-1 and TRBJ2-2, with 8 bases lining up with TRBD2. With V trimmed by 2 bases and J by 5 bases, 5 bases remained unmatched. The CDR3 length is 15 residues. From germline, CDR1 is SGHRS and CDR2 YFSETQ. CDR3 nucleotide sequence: TGCGCCAGCAGCTTCATCCGGGGGGGAACCGGGGAGCTGTTTTTT. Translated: CASSFIRGGTGELFF.

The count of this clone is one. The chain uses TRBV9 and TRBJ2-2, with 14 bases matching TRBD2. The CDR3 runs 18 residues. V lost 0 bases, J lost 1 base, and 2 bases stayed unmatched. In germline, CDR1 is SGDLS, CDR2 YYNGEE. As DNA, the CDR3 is TGTGCCAGCAGCGTAGGACTAGCGGGGGGGAAGAACACCGGGGAGCTGTTTTTT. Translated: CASSVGLAGGKNTGELFF.

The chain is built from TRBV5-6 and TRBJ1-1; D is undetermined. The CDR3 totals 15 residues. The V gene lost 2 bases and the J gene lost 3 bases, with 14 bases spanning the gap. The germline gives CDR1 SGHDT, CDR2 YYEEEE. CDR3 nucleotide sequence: TGTGCCAGCAGCTTTGCGCGGGGAACTGACACTGAAGCTTTCTTT. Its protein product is CASSFARGTDTEAFF.

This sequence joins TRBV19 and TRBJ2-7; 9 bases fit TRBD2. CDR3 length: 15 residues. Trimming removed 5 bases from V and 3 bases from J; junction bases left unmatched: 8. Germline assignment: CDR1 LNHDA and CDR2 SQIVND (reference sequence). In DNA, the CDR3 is TGTGCCAGTAGTCTTCAAGCGGGGGGTCGCTACGAGCAGTACTTC. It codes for CASSLQAGGRYEQYF.

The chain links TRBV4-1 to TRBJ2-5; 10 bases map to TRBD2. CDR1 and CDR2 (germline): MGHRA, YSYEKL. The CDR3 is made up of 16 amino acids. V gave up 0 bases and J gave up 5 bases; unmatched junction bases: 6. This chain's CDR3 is CASSQDQAGGRETQYF. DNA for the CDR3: TGCGCCAGCAGCCAAGATCAAGCGGGGGGGCGGGAGACCCAGTACTTC.

The CDR3 sequence: CASSVEKGQIYGYTF. Written as DNA, the CDR3 is TGTGCCAGTAGTGTCGAAAAGGGACAGATCTATGGCTACACCTTC. The chain combines TRBV19 with TRBJ1-2, with 7 bases that match TRBD1. This CDR3 contains 15 residues. With 5 bases clipped from V and 4 bases from J, the junction kept 10 bases outside the gene matches. CDR1 and CDR2 from the germline V gene are LNHDA and SQIVND (reference sequence).

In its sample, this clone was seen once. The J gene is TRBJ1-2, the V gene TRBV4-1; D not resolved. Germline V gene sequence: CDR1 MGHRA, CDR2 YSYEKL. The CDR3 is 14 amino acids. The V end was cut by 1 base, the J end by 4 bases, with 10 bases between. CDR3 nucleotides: TGCGCCAGCAGCCAAGCCGCCGCAGTCTATGGCTACACCTTC. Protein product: CASSQAAAVYGYTF.

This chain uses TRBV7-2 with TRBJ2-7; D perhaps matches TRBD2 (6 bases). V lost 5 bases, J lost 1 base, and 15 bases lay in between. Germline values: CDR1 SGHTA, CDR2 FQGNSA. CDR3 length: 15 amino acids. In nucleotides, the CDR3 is TGTGCCAGCAGCCCCTCGGTGCTAGCGTCCTACGAGCAGTACTTC. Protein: CASSPSVLASYEQYF.

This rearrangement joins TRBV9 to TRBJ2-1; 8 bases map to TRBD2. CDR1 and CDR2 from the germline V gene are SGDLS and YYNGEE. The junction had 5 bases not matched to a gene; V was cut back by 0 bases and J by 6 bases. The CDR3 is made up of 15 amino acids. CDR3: CASSVDGGASNEQFF. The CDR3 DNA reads TGTGCCAGCAGCGTAGACGGGGGGGCGTCCAATGAGCAGTTCTTC. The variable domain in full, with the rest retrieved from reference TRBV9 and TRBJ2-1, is DSGVTQTPKHLITATGQRVTLRCSPRSGDLSVYWYQQSLDQGLQFLIQYYNGEERAKGNILERFSAQQFPDLHSELNLSSLELGDSALYFCASSVDGGASNEQFFGPGTRLTVL.

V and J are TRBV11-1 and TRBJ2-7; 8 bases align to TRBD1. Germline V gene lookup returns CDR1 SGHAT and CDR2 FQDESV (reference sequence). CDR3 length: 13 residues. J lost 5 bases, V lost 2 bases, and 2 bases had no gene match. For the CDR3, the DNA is TGTGCCAGCAGCTTACTGGACAGGGACGAGCAGTACTTC. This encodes CASSLLDRDEQYF.

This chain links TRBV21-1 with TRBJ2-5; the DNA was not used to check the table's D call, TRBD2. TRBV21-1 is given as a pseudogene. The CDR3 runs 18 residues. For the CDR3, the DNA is TGTGCCAGCAGCGGACCCTTGGGCACAGGACTAGCATCAGAGACCCAGTACTTC. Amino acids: CASSGPLGTGLASETQYF.

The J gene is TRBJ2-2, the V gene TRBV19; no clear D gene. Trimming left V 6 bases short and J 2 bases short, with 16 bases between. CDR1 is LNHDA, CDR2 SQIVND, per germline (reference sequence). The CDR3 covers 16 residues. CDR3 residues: CASREYRVGNTGELFF. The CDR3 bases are TGTGCCAGTAGGGAATACCGGGTTGGTAACACCGGGGAGCTGTTTTTT.

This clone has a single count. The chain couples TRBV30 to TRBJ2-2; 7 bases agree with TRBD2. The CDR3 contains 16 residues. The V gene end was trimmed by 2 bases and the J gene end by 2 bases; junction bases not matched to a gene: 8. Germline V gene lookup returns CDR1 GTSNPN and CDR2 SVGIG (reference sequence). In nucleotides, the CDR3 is TGTGCCTGGAGTTCCCTCGGGGGGAGAAACACCGGGGAGCTGTTTTTT. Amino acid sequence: CAWSSLGGRNTGELFF.

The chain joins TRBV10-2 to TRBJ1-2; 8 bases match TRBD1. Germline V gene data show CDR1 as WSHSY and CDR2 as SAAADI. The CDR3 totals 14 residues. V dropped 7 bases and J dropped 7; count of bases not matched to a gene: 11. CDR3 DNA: TGCGCCAGCACCACCCAGACAGGGGTGGCTGGCTACACCTTC. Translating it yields CASTTQTGVAGYTF.

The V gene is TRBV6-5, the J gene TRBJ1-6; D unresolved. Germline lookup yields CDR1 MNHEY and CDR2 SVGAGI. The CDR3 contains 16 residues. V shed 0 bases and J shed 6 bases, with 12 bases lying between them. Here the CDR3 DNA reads TGTGCCAGCAGTTACTCGATGGGCAGCTCTAATTCACCCCTCCACTTT. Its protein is CASSYSMGSSNSPLHF.

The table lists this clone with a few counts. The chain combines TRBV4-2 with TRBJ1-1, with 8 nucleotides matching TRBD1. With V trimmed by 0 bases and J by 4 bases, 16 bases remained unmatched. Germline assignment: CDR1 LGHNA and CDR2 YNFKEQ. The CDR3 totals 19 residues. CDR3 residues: CASSQELGRGQLVGTEAFF. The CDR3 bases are TGTGCCAGCAGCCAAGAACTGGGCAGGGGGCAGTTGGTGGGCACTGAAGCTTTCTTT.